The 5 T cell receptor beta chains reported below all come from one sample, sequenced in a study of human T cells and chemical hapten exposure. Time point defined: patch test 1, 2 weeks after DPC sensitization. Treatment meaning: therapeutic diphenylcyclopropenone sensitization with weekly scalp DPC. Each CDR3 protein is one row after TCRdb ran MiXCR on the RACE reads. The repertoire consists of roughly 160,000 distinct CDR3 sequences, with 14% occurring once and the leading ten covering 1.5% to 2%. The starting material was whole blood, obtained in connection with sensitization to the hapten diphenylcyclopropenone (DPC). The receptors stem from a woman aged 30 to 39 with alopecia areata. Some clones in this sample may be carry-over from other donors' samples.

Only a few counts were recorded for this clonotype. The chain has TRBV18 and TRBJ2-7, with 13 bases aligning to TRBD2. With V trimmed by 3 bases and J by 3 bases, 2 bases remained unmatched. The CDR3 spans 15 residues. Germline CDR1 reads KGHSH; CDR2 reads LQKENI. Here the CDR3 DNA reads TGTGCCAGCTCACCGAGGACTAGCGGGAGCTACGAGCAGTACTTC. This sequence encodes CASSPRTSGSYEQYF.

The CDR3 reads CASSSTVMNTEAFF. The CDR3 nucleotides are TGTGCCAGCAGTTCTACAGTGATGAACACTGAAGCTTTCTTT. The chain recombines TRBV7-2 with TRBJ1-1; D is unresolved. Per germline, CDR1 SGHTA and CDR2 FQGNSA. The CDR3 loop spans 14 amino acids. Trimming left V 6 bases short and J 0 bases short, with 11 bases between.

This clonotype was observed a handful of times. The chain combines TRBV3-1 with TRBJ2-7; D remains unclear. Germline assignment: CDR1 LGHDT and CDR2 YNNKEL (reference sequence). Between the trimmed V and J ends, which lost 0 bases and 6 bases, there was a span of 3 bases. The CDR3 has 11 amino acids. CDR3 DNA: TGTGCCAGCAGCCAAGAGGCCGAGCAGTACTTC. It translates to CASSQEAEQYF.

This clonotype has a count of ten or more. The chain has TRBV30 and TRBJ1-1; unclear D gene. Germline V gene lookup returns CDR1 GTSNPN and CDR2 SVGIG (reference sequence). CDR3 length: 12 residues. V was trimmed by 0 bases and J by 5 bases, leaving 7 bases between them. The chain's CDR3 is CAWSVRLTEAFF. The CDR3 DNA reads TGTGCCTGGAGTGTACGATTGACTGAAGCTTTCTTT.

This clonotype was recorded a few times. The J gene is TRBJ2-3, the V gene TRBV12-3 or TRBV12-4; D may be TRBD1 (5 bases). Trimming stripped 6 bases from V and 6 bases from J, with 16 bases between. The CDR3 length is 14 residues. The CDR3 DNA is TGTGCCAGCAGGAGGCAGGGTAGGCGGGATACGCAGTATTTT. Encoded protein: CASRRQGRRDTQYF.